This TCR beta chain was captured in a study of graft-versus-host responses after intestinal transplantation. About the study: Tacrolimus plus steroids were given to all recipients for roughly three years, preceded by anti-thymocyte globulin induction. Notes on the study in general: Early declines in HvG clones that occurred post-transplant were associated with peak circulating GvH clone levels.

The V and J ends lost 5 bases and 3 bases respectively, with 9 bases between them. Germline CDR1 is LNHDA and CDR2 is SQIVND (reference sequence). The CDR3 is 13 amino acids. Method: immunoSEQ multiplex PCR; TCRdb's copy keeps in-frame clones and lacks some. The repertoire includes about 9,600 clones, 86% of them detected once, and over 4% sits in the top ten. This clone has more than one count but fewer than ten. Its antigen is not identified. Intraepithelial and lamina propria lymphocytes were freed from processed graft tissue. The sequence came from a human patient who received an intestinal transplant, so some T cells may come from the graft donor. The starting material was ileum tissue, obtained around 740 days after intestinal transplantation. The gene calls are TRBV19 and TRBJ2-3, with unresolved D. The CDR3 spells CASSSHPTDTQYF. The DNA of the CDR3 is TGTGCCAGTAGTTCCCACCCAACAGATACGCAGTATTTT.